This record concerns one T cell receptor (beta chain) sequence. The CDR3 consists of 13 residues. The germline V gene has CDR1 LNHDA and CDR2 SQIVND (reference sequence). The V gene lost 3 bases and the J gene lost 8 bases, with 11 bases spanning the gap. The sample is drawn from a study of shared clonotypes between healthy human individuals. Nashville, Tennessee was home to all donors, who were Caucasian adults. Genomic DNA of every subset was divided equally among multiple immunoSEQ plates. PCR replicates from unsorted PBMC used approximately 290 ng DNA, and this amount was about 33,000 T cell genomes. What was sequenced on ten immunoSEQ deep assay plates was unsorted PBMC DNA. Sequencing was performed with immunoSEQ multiplex PCR; in TCRdb, only in-frame clones are kept and a portion is missing. The table lists about 450,000 clones, roughly 77% of them singletons, with approximately 13% in the top ten.

The chain links TRBV19 to TRBJ2-1; no clear D gene. Sequences were obtained from PBMCs. This receptor was identified in a woman aged 40-49 years in good health. Some clones in this sample may be carry-over from other donors' samples. The CDR3 spells CASSIGRWDEQFF. CDR3 coding DNA: TGTGCCAGTAGTATCGGGCGGTGGGATGAGCAGTTCTTC.